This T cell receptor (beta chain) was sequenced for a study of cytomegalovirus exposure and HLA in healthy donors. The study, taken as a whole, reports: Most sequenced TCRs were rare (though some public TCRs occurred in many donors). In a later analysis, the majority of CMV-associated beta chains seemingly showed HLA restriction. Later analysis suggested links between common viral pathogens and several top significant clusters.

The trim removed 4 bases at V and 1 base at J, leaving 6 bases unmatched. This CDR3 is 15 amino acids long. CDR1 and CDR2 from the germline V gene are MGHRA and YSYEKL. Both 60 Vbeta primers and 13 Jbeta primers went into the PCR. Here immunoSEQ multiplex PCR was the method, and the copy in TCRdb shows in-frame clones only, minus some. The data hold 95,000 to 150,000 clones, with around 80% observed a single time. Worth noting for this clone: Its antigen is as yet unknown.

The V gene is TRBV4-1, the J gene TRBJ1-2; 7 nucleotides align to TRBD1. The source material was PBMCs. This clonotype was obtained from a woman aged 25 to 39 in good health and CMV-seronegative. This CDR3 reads CASSPMTGFNYGYTF. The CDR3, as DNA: TGCGCCAGCAGCCCTATGACAGGGTTTAACTATGGCTACACCTTC.